Below are 7 T cell receptor beta chains sequenced from a single sample in a study of blood T cell repertoires in COVID-19. Profiled with immunoSEQ multiplex PCR; TCRdb holds only in-frame clones, not every one. The data contain roughly 200,000 clones, about 82% of them seen just once; the ten biggest clones take up around 9%. The sequencing input was PBMCs or T cells enriched from blood (not recorded which). The receptors were gathered from a woman aged 25 to 39 who had recovered from COVID-19.

CDR3 nucleotide sequence: TGTGCCAGCAGCCCTAGGGTTTGGGCGCCCGGGGCCCAGCATTTT. This translates into CASSPRVWAPGAQHF. The chain has TRBV2 and TRBJ1-5; D is unresolved. The CDR3 loop spans 15 amino acids. The V gene's germline CDR1 is SNHLY and CDR2 FYNNEI. Trimming removed 6 bases at V and 11 bases at J, with 23 bases between. Looking up the rest from reference TRBV2 and TRBJ1-5 gives the full variable domain: EPEVTQTPSHQVTQMGQEVILRCVPISNHLYFYWYRQILGQKVEFLVSFYNNEISEKSEIFDDQFSVERPDGSNFTLKIRSTKLEDSAMYFCASSPRVWAPGAQHFGDGTRLSIL.

This chain uses TRBV24-1 with TRBJ2-3; D perhaps matches TRBD1 (5 bases). The CDR3 length is 17 residues. V was cut by 0 bases and J by 1 base, with 13 bases left in between. Germline V CDR1 and CDR2: KGHDR, SFDVKD. The CDR3 protein is CATSDLTARAGTDTQYF. The CDR3 nucleotides read TGTGCCACCAGTGATTTGACTGCCAGGGCTGGCACAGATACGCAGTATTTT.

V and J are TRBV2 and TRBJ2-1; 11 bases map to TRBD2. This CDR3 is 15 amino acids long. The germline gives CDR1 SNHLY, CDR2 FYNNEI. The junction had 8 bases not matched to a gene; V was cut back by 8 bases and J by 5 bases. The CDR3 region is CASGSSGRAHNEQFF. The CDR3 bases are TGTGCCAGCGGAAGTAGCGGGAGGGCACACAATGAGCAGTTCTTC.

Only one count was recorded for this clone. The chain combines TRBV7-3 with TRBJ2-7; 10 bases are a match to TRBD2. The CDR3 extends over 15 amino acids. V lost 2 bases and J lost 4; bases outside the gene matches: 5. Germline CDR1 is SGHTA and CDR2 is FQGTGA. The CDR3 protein is CASSLGGSGRYEQYF. The CDR3 DNA follows: TGTGCCAGCAGCTTAGGGGGTAGCGGGAGGTACGAGCAGTACTTC.

The J gene is TRBJ2-1, the V gene TRBV24-1; 10 positions match TRBD2. CDR1 and CDR2 (germline): KGHDR, SFDVKD. CDR3 length: 15 amino acids. The V gene end was trimmed by 5 bases and the J gene end by 5 bases; junction bases not matched to a gene: 5. In DNA, the CDR3 is TGTGCCACCAGTGTGCGGACTAGCGGAAACAATGAGCAGTTCTTC. Translated: CATSVRTSGNNEQFF.

V gene TRBV5-1 combines with J gene TRBJ1-6; D remains ambiguous. The germline V and J ends were trimmed by 0 bases and 11 bases, with 9 bases remaining between them. The CDR3 is 13 residues long. Germline V gene data show CDR1 as SGHRS and CDR2 as YFSETQ. The CDR3 sequence is CASSLGSDPPLHF. DNA for the CDR3: TGCGCCAGCAGCTTGGGGAGCGACCCACCCCTCCACTTT.

The CDR3 sequence: CASSQDFQFNYGYTF. The CDR3 nucleotides read TGTGCCAGCAGCCAAGACTTCCAGTTTAACTATGGCTACACCTTC. The chain couples TRBV3-1 (or the pseudogene TRBV3-2) to TRBJ1-2; D is ambiguous. The CDR3 runs 15 residues. The germline CDR1 and CDR2 sequences are LGHDT and YNNKEL (reference sequence). Between the trimmed V and J ends, which lost 0 bases and 1 base, there was a span of 9 bases.